In this sample, the clone carrying this T cell receptor (beta chain) turned up a few times. Its antigen remains unknown. These data come from a study of Graves' ophthalmopathy and Graves' hyperthyroidism. Between the trimmed V and J ends, which lost 5 bases and 6 bases, there was a span of 17 bases. The CDR3 sequence is 14 residues long. Germline-derived CDR1 and CDR2 are SGHVS and FQNEAQ. Amplified material comprised TCR beta CDR3 regions derived from RNA transcripts. An initial RT-PCR round employing HTBI primers preceded a second-round multiplex PCR. TCRdb re-analysed the multiplex PCR reads in MiXCR, keeping a single row per CDR3 protein. The data contain about 640,000 distinct CDR3 sequences, roughly 39% of them singletons. It was from more than 9 ml of fresh peripheral blood that the PBMCs came. Study conclusions and caveats: Among thyroid clonotypes expanded above 0.001 frequency, most also appeared in blood.

The chain employs TRBV7-8 and TRBJ2-7, with D perhaps TRBD2 (6 bases). Sequenced: peripheral blood. The sequence was collected from an adult man with Graves' ophthalmopathy. CDR3 region: CASSVPPLATEQYF. CDR3 bases: TGTGCCAGCAGCGTACCCCCCCTAGCGACCGAGCAGTACTTC.